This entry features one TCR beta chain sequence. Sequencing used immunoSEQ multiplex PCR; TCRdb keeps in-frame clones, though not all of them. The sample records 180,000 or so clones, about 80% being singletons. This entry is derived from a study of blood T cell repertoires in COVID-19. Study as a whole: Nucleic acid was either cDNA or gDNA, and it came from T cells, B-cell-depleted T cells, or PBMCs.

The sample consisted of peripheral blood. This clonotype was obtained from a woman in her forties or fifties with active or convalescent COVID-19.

The chain's CDR3 is CASSVRTDNEQFF. The CDR3 coding sequence is TGTGCCAGCAGCGTTCGGACAGACAATGAGCAGTTCTTC. The rearrangement joins TRBV9 to TRBJ2-1, with a possible D match to TRBD1 (6 bases). The CDR3 sequence is 13 residues long. Germline CDR1 and CDR2: SGDLS and YYNGEE. V dropped 2 bases and J dropped 5 bases, with 8 bases sitting between them. The full variable domain, rest sourced from reference TRBV9 and TRBJ2-1, is DSGVTQTPKHLITATGQRVTLRCSPRSGDLSVYWYQQSLDQGLQFLIQYYNGEERAKGNILERFSAQQFPDLHSELNLSSLELGDSALYFCASSVRTDNEQFFGPGTRLTVL.